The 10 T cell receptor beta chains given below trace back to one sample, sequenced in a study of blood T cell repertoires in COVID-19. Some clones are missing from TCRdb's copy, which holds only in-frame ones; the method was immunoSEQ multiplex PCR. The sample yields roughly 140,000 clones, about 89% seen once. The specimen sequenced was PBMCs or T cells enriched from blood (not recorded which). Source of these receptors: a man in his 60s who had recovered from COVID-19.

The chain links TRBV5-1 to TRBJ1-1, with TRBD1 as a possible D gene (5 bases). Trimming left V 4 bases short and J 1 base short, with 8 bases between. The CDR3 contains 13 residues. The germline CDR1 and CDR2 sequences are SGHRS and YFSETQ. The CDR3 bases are TGCGCCAGCAGCGTCGACAGGAACACTGAAGCTTTCTTT. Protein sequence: CASSVDRNTEAFF.

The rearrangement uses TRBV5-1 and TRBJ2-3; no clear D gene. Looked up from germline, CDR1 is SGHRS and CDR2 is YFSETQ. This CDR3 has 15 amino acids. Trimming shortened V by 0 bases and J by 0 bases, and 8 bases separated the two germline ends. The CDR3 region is CASSLVPSSTDTQYF. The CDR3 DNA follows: TGCGCCAGCAGCTTGGTTCCGTCTAGCACAGATACGCAGTATTTT.

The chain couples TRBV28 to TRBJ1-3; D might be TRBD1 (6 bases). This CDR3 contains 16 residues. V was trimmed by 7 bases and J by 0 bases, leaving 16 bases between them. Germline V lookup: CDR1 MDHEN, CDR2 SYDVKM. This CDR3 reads CASTRTGTNSGNTIYF. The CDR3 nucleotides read TGTGCCAGCACCCGGACCGGGACAAACTCTGGAAACACCATATATTTT.

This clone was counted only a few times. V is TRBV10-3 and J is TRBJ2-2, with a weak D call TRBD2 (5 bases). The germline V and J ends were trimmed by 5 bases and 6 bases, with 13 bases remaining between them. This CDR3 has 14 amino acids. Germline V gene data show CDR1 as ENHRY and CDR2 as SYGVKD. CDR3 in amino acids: CAISPLSGPGELFF. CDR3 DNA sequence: TGTGCCATCAGTCCACTCAGCGGTCCCGGGGAGCTGTTTTTT.

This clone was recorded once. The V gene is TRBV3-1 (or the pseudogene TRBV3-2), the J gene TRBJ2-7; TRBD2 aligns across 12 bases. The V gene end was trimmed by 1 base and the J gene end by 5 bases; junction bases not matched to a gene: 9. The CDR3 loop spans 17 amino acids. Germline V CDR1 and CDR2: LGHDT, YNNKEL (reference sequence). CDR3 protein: CASSQGLAGALSHEQYF. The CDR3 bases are TGTGCCAGCAGCCAAGGACTAGCGGGAGCCCTAAGCCACGAGCAGTACTTC.

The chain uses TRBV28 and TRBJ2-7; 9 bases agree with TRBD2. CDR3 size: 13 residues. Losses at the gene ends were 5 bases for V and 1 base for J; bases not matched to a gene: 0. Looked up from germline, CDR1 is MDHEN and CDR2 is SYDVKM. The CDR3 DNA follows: TGTGCCAGCAGTACTAGCGGGTCCTACGAGCAGTACTTC. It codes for CASSTSGSYEQYF.

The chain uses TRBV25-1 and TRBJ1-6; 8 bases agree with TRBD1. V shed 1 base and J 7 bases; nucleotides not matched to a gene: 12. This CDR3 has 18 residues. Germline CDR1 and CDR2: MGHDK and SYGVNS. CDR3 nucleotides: TGTGCCAGCAGTGAATTAGTCCGCCATACAGGGGGAAATTCACCCCTCCACTTT. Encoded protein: CASSELVRHTGGNSPLHF.

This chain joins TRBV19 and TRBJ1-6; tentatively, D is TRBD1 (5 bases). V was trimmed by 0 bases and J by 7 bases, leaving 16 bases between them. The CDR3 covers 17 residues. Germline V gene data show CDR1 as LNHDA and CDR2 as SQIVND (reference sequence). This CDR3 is CASSIDLGPVTNSPLHF. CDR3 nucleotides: TGTGCCAGTAGTATAGATTTGGGGCCAGTGACCAATTCACCCCTCCACTTT.

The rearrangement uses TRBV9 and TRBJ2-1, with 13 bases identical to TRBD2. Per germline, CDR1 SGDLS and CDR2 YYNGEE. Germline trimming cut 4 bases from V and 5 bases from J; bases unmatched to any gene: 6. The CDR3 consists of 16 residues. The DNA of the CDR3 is TGTGCCAGCAGCCCAACACTAGCGGGGGGGGACAATGAGCAGTTCTTC. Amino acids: CASSPTLAGGDNEQFF.

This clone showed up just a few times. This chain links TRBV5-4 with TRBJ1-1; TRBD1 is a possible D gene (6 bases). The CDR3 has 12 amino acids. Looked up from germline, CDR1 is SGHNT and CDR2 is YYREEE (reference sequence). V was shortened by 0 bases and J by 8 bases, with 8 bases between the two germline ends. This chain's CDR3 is CASSLARGEAFF. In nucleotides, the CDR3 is TGTGCCAGCAGCTTGGCCAGGGGAGAAGCTTTCTTT. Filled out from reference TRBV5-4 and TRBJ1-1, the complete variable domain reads ETGVTQSPTHLIKTRGQQVTLRCSSQSGHNTVSWYQQALGQGPQFIFQYYREEENGRGNFPPRFSGLQFPNYSSELNVNALELDDSALYLCASSLARGEAFFGQGTRLTVV.